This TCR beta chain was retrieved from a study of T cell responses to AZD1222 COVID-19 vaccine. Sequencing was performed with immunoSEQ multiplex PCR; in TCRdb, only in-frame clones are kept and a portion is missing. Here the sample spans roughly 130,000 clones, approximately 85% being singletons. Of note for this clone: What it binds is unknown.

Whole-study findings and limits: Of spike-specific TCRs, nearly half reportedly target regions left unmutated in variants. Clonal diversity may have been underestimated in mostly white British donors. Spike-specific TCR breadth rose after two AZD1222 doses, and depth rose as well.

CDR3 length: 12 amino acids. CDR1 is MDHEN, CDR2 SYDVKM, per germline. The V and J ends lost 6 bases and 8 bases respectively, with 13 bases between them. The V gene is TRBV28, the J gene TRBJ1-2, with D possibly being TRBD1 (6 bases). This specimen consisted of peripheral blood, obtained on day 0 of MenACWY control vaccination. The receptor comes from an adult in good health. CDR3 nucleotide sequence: TGTGCCAGCAGGACAGGATCTGCCGGCTACACCTTC. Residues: CASRTGSAGYTF.